Below are 28 T cell receptor beta chains sequenced from a single sample in a study of blood T cell repertoires in COVID-19. The assay was immunoSEQ multiplex PCR, and TCRdb's table has in-frame clones only and misses some. This repertoire shows under 400,000 clones, about 91% found once; its top ten account for approximately 1.8%. Sequenced material: peripheral blood. These receptors came from a young woman with COVID-19, enrolled during active disease.

The chain carries TRBV5-6 and TRBJ2-3; tentative D call: TRBD2 (5 bases). CDR1 is SGHDT and CDR2 is YYEEEE in the germline V gene. V lost 0 bases and J 8 bases, leaving 16 bases between the germline ends. The CDR3 is 15 residues long. The DNA of the CDR3 is TGTGCCAGCAGCTTGGACGGGGTTACCCATCGTACGCAGTATTTT. This encodes CASSLDGVTHRTQYF.

In its sample, this clone was seen once. The V call is TRBV27, the J call TRBJ1-4; D is possibly TRBD1 (5 bases). Trimming removed 3 bases from V and 16 bases from J, with 24 bases in between. The V gene's germline CDR1 is MNHEY and CDR2 SMNVEV (reference sequence). CDR3 length equals 15 residues. The CDR3 region is CASSFMTERNEKGFF. The CDR3 DNA is TGTGCCAGCAGTTTTATGACAGAACGAAATGAAAAAGGGTTTTTT.

The V gene is TRBV6-4, the J gene TRBJ2-1; D is uncertain. This CDR3 has 15 amino acids. CDR1 is MRHNA and CDR2 is SNTAGT in the germline V gene. Deletions cut 2 bases from V and 0 bases from J, with 8 bases between. CDR3 loop: CASSDTDSSYNEQFF. CDR3 bases: TGTGCCAGCAGTGACACCGATAGCTCCTACAATGAGCAGTTCTTC.

This chain connects TRBV28 to TRBJ1-1, with 8 nucleotides matching TRBD1. The trim removed 11 bases at V and 1 base at J, leaving 6 bases unmatched. The germline V gene encodes CDR1 MDHEN and CDR2 SYDVKM. The CDR3 covers 13 residues. CDR3 bases: TGTGCCGCCTCGACAGGGGCGAACACTGAAGCTTTCTTT. Translation: CAASTGANTEAFF.

This rearrangement joins TRBV21-1 to TRBJ1-2. TRBV21-1 is classified as a pseudogene. This CDR3 has 17 amino acids. The CDR3: CASSKAGEDGADYGYTF. CDR3 in DNA: TGTGCCAGCAGCAAAGCGGGGGAGGACGGCGCCGACTATGGCTACACCTTC.

V gene TRBV19 combines with J gene TRBJ2-7; D is perhaps TRBD2 (5 bases). The CDR3 sequence is 14 residues long. Per germline, CDR1 LNHDA and CDR2 SQIVND (reference sequence). V was clipped by 4 bases and J by 4 bases, with 14 bases between them. CDR3 coding DNA: TGTGCCAGTAGTAATGCGGGTGAGCCGTACGAGCAGTACGTC. It translates to CASSNAGEPYEQYV.

This rearrangement joins TRBV3-1 (or the pseudogene TRBV3-2) to TRBJ1-4; 7 nucleotides align to TRBD1. The ends lost 4 bases at V and 5 bases at J; junction bases unmatched: 7. This CDR3 comprises 15 residues. CDR1 is LGHDT, CDR2 YNNKEL, per germline (reference sequence). This CDR3 is CASSPTGTANEKLFF. CDR3 sequence (DNA): TGTGCCAGCAGCCCGACCGGGACAGCGAATGAAAAACTGTTTTTT.

The rearrangement joins TRBV9 to TRBJ2-1, with 10 bases lining up with TRBD1. Germline-derived CDR1 and CDR2 are SGDLS and YYNGEE. After removal of 3 bases from V and 9 bases from J, the junction contained 6 bases not matched to a gene. The CDR3 has 14 residues. The CDR3 DNA is TGTGCCAGCAGCGCGGGACAGGGGAGTAGTGAGCAGTTCTTC. This sequence encodes CASSAGQGSSEQFF.

This chain links TRBV4-2 with TRBJ1-2; D not certain. In germline, CDR1 is LGHNA, CDR2 YNFKEQ. Trimming removed 0 bases at V and 0 bases at J, with 11 bases between. The CDR3 is 16 amino acids. The CDR3 DNA sequence: TGTGCCAGCAGCCAAGATCTAAAAGACTCTAACTATGGCTACACCTTC. Translated: CASSQDLKDSNYGYTF.

V is TRBV11-2 and J is TRBJ2-3; D remains unclear. This CDR3 has 12 residues. V was cut by 7 bases and J by 0 bases, with 5 bases left in between. The V gene's germline CDR1 is SGHAT and CDR2 FQNNGV. CDR3 DNA sequence: TGTGCCAGCATGGCTAGCACAGATACGCAGTATTTT. Residues: CASMASTDTQYF.

The rearrangement joins TRBV27 to TRBJ1-5; D remains ambiguous. The V and J ends lost 5 bases and 0 bases respectively, with 8 bases between them. The CDR3 has 14 residues. The V gene's germline CDR1 is MNHEY and CDR2 SMNVEV (reference sequence). Here the CDR3 DNA reads TGTGCCAGCAGTCCTCTTTCTAGCAATCAGCCCCAGCATTTT. It translates to CASSPLSSNQPQHF.

The chain couples TRBV18 to TRBJ2-1; TRBD2 matches 8 bases. The CDR3 spans 14 residues. The germline V gene has CDR1 KGHSH and CDR2 LQKENI. Unmatched junction bases numbered 10, after V lost 6 bases and J lost 9 bases. The CDR3 bases are TGTGCCAGCTCCCCAACGGGGGGGCTGGGTGAGCAGTTCTTC. Amino acids: CASSPTGGLGEQFF.

The V gene is TRBV6-5, the J gene TRBJ2-7, with 11 bases lining up with TRBD1. Germline loops: CDR1 MNHEY, CDR2 SVGAGI. This CDR3 is built from 15 residues. V shed 7 bases, J shed 5 bases, and the junction held 10 bases outside the gene matches. In DNA, the CDR3 is TGTGCCAGCACCGCGGACAGGGGGCGGTTCAACGAGCAGTACTTC. Protein sequence: CASTADRGRFNEQYF.

Regarding this clone: Within the sample, other DNA sequences also encode this same CDR3. The gene calls are TRBV5-6 and TRBJ1-5, with D unresolved. Trimming pared 5 bases from V and 1 base from J, leaving 10 bases between. CDR3 length equals 14 residues. Germline V lookup: CDR1 SGHDT, CDR2 YYEEEE. The CDR3 nucleotides are TGTGCCAGCAGTCTAGGAGGGAGCAATCAGCCCCAGCATTTT. The encoded protein is CASSLGGSNQPQHF.

The V and J genes are TRBV7-2 and TRBJ1-1; TRBD1 matches 9 bases. This CDR3 has 16 amino acids. The V gene end was trimmed by 0 bases and the J gene end by 6 bases; junction bases not matched to a gene: 8. CDR1 is SGHTA and CDR2 is FQGNSA in the germline V gene. Here the CDR3 reads CASSLAIGQGLAEAFF. DNA for the CDR3: TGTGCCAGCAGCTTAGCTATCGGACAGGGGTTAGCTGAAGCTTTCTTT.

DNA for the CDR3: TGTGCCAGCAGCTTATCAGGGACTGGGGCCAACGTCCTGACTTTC. It yields the protein CASSLSGTGANVLTF. This sequence joins TRBV7-2 and TRBJ2-6; D perhaps matches TRBD1 (5 bases). V was trimmed by 2 bases and J by 2 bases, leaving 7 bases between them. CDR1 is SGHTA and CDR2 is FQGNSA in the germline V gene. The CDR3 covers 15 residues.

DNA of the CDR3: TGTGCCAGCAGCAGCTGGGCGGGGTTCGGCTACACCTTC. Its translation is CASSSWAGFGYTF. The chain combines TRBV7-2 with TRBJ1-2; D gene unclear. CDR3 length equals 13 residues. Germline V CDR1 and CDR2: SGHTA, FQGNSA. Trimming left V 5 bases short and J 8 bases short, with 15 bases between.

The V and J genes are TRBV25-1 and TRBJ1-4; 7 nucleotides line up with TRBD1. The CDR3 covers 14 residues. Germline V CDR1 and CDR2: MGHDK, SYGVNS. V trimming: 3 bases; J trimming: 7 bases; junction bases outside the gene matches: 5. The chain's CDR3 is CASSDGGGREKLFF. The DNA for the CDR3 is TGTGCCAGCAGTGATGGAGGGGGCCGTGAAAAACTGTTTTTT.

J is TRBJ1-2 and V is TRBV3-1 (or the pseudogene TRBV3-2); D perhaps matches TRBD1 (6 bases). The germline gives CDR1 LGHDT, CDR2 YNNKEL (reference sequence). The CDR3 totals 17 residues. The germline V and J ends were trimmed by 0 bases and 4 bases, with 18 bases remaining between them. CDR3 loop: CASSQDRLGSRGYGYTF. CDR3 coding DNA: TGTGCCAGCAGCCAAGATCGGTTGGGGAGCAGGGGCTATGGCTACACCTTC.

The rearrangement links TRBV23-1 to TRBJ1-5; D is perhaps TRBD1 (5 bases). TRBV23-1 is an open reading frame, and its role is uncertain. V gave up 0 bases and J gave up 2 bases, with 20 bases separating them. The CDR3 spans 19 residues. The CDR3 is CASSQSSGGNRVGNQPQHF. The CDR3 nucleotides read TGCGCCAGCAGTCAATCCTCGGGGGGGAATAGGGTAGGCAATCAGCCCCAGCATTTT.

This clone was observed a handful of times. V gene TRBV19 combines with J gene TRBJ1-1; TRBD1 might be the D (5 bases). Germline CDR1 and CDR2: LNHDA and SQIVND (reference sequence). Trimming removed 5 bases at V and 4 bases at J, with 17 bases between. The CDR3 covers 15 residues. The CDR3 region is CASSPQDTLSTEAFF. DNA of the CDR3: TGTGCCAGTAGTCCCCAGGACACCTTGAGCACTGAAGCTTTCTTT.

This CDR3 reads CASNRQGLTAFF. The CDR3, as DNA: TGTGCCAGCAACAGACAGGGTCTGACCGCTTTCTTT. This chain uses TRBV2 with TRBJ1-1; 7 nucleotides agree with TRBD1. From germline, CDR1 is SNHLY and CDR2 FYNNEI. CDR3 length: 12 amino acids. Unmatched junction bases numbered 10, after V lost 7 bases and J lost 11 bases.

This clone was recorded only once. The rearrangement joins TRBV24-1 to TRBJ1-2; TRBD1 matches 11 bases. The length of the CDR3 is 13 residues. The germline V gene encodes CDR1 KGHDR and CDR2 SFDVKD. Trimming at V came to 9 bases and at J to 4 bases, leaving 3 bases not matched to a gene. CDR3 in DNA: TGTGCCACCTCCGGGACAGGGGGCTATGGCTACACCTTC. Its protein is CATSGTGGYGYTF.

In its sample, this clone was seen once. This chain joins TRBV3-1 (or the pseudogene TRBV3-2) and TRBJ1-2; a possible D gene is TRBD1 (5 bases). Trimming stripped 2 bases from V and 6 bases from J, with 7 bases between. The CDR3 covers 12 residues. In germline, CDR1 is LGHDT, CDR2 YNNKEL (reference sequence). CDR3 sequence: CASSQSGDGYTF. CDR3 sequence (DNA): TGTGCCAGCAGCCAATCGGGGGATGGCTACACCTTC.

The gene calls are TRBV18 and TRBJ1-1, with TRBD1 as a possible D gene (6 bases). CDR1 is KGHSH, CDR2 LQKENI, per germline. The CDR3 length is 13 residues. Trimming took off 4 bases at V and 6 bases at J, with 12 bases between the two ends. CDR3 DNA: TGTGCCAGCTCACTCACAGGGAGCTCTGAAGCTTTCTTT. Its protein is CASSLTGSSEAFF.

The CDR3 protein is CASRRTGLYEQYV. Here the CDR3 DNA reads TGTGCCAGCAGGAGGACAGGGCTATACGAGCAGTACGTC. The rearrangement joins TRBV6-6 to TRBJ2-7, with 8 bases aligning to TRBD1. CDR3 length equals 13 residues. The ends lost 6 bases at V and 4 bases at J; junction bases unmatched: 5. The germline CDR1 and CDR2 sequences are MNHNY and SVGAGI (reference sequence).

The chain combines TRBV2 with TRBJ2-3; a possible D gene is TRBD2 (6 bases). The CDR3 is made up of 15 amino acids. CDR1 SNHLY and CDR2 FYNNEI come from the germline V gene. V lost 6 bases and J 0 bases, leaving 13 bases between the germline ends. Here the CDR3 DNA reads TGTGCCAGCAGGGAACTGGGACTCAGCACAGATACGCAGTATTTT. It yields the protein CASRELGLSTDTQYF.

The gene calls are TRBV18 and TRBJ1-2; unclear D gene. This CDR3 comprises 16 residues. Germline V gives CDR1 KGHSH, CDR2 LQKENI. The V gene lost 2 bases and the J gene lost 2 bases, with 15 bases spanning the gap. CDR3 bases: TGTGCCAGCTCACCATCGAATCCCGGTTTAAACTATGGCTACACCTTC. It codes for CASSPSNPGLNYGYTF.